What follows is one T cell receptor beta chain and its context. The TCRbeta library was prepared with unique molecular identifiers. One entry per CDR3 protein, called by TCRdb with MiXCR from the PCR reads. Among 500,000 or so distinct CDR3 sequences listed, around a third were seen once. This CDR3 contains 13 residues. V gave up 0 bases and J gave up 11 bases, with 14 bases separating them. CDR1 and CDR2 (germline): SGHRS, YFSETQ. The record originates from a study of T-cell reconstitution after alpha-beta-depleted transplantation in children. The chain uses TRBV5-1 and TRBJ1-1; tentative D call: TRBD1 (6 bases). This specimen was PBMCs from the stem cell graft donor, taken from the stem cell graft. This TCR came from a human donor who donated a stem cell graft to a child with aplastic anemia. This CDR3 is CASSLEQGRLAFF. The CDR3 bases are TGCGCCAGCAGCTTGGAACAGGGACGGCTCGCTTTCTTT.